This TCR beta chain was profiled in a study of beta chain features in type 1 diabetes. Study-level findings and limits: Shortening that was moderate but significant affected the TCRB CDR3s of Type 1 diabetes patients in all four CD4+ subsets.

Germline-derived CDR1 and CDR2 are SEHNR and FQNEAQ (reference sequence). Between the trimmed V and J ends, which lost 4 bases and 2 bases, there was a span of 15 bases. The CDR3 spans 15 residues. To note about this clone: The antigen is not known.

cDNA synthesis used the whole RNA isolate, giving expressed TCRB sequences. Assay: immunoSEQ multiplex PCR; the TCRdb copy retains only in-frame clones and omits some. The sample has a few hundred thousand clones, around 28% seen once. The source material was naive CD4+ T cells from blood. The rearrangement joins TRBV7-9 to TRBJ2-7; unclear D gene. The TCR was taken from a man younger than 35 in good health. The CDR3 region is CASSSVRTVAYEQYF. Written as DNA, the CDR3 is TGTGCCAGCAGCTCAGTAAGGACCGTCGCCTACGAGCAGTACTTC.